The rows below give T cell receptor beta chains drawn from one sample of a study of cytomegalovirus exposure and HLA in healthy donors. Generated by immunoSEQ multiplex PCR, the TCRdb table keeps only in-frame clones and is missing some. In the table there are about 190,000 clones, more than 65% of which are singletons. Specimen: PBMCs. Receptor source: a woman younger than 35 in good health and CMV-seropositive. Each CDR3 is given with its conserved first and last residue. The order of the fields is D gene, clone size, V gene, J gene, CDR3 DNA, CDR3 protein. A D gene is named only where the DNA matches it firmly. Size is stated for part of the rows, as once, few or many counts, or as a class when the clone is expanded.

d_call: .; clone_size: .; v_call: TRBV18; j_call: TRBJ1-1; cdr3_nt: TGTGCCAGCTCACCTGGACAGAGGAACACTGAAGCTTTCTTT; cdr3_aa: CASSPGQRNTEAFF
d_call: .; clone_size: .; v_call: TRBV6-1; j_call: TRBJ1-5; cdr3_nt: TGTGCCAGCAGTGATATCTATAGCAATCAGCCCCAGCATTTT; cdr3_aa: CASSDIYSNQPQHF
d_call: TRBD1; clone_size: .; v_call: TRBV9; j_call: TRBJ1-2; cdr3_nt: TGTGCCAGCAGCGCGAGGACAGGGGACTATGGCTACACCTTC; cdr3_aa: CASSARTGDYGYTF
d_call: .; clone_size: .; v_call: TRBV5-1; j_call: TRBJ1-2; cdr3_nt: TGCGCCAGCAGCTTGGAATCGGTTCTCTATGGCTACACCTTC; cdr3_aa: CASSLESVLYGYTF
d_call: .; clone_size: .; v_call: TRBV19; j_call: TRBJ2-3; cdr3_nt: TGTGCCAGTAGTATAGAGTTCGGAGCAGATACGCAGTATTTT; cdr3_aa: CASSIEFGADTQYF
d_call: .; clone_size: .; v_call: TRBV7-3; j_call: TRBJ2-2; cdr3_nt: TGTGCCAGCAGCTTCACAGGGAAACGGCTGTTTTTT; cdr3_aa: CASSFTGKRLFF
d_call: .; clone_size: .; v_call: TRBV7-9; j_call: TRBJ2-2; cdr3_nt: TGTGCCAGCAGCCCCTACACCGGGGAGCTGTTTTTT; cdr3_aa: CASSPYTGELFF
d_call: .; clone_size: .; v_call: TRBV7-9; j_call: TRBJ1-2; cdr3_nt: TGTGCCAGCAGCTTAGCGCTCGGGGAAACGTATGGCTACACCTTC; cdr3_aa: CASSLALGETYGYTF
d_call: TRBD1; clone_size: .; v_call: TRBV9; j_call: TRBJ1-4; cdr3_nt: TGTGCCAGCAGCCCCGGACAGGGCTGGAATGAAAAACTGTTTTTT; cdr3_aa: CASSPGQGWNEKLFF
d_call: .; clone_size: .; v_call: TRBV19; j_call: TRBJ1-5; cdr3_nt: TGTGCCACCGCGGCGGGGGTAACAGGCAATCAGCCCCAGCATTTT; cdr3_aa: CATAAGVTGNQPQHF
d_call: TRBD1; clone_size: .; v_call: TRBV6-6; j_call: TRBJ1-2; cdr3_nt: TGTGCCAGCGGGACAGACTATGGCTACACCTTC; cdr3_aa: CASGTDYGYTF
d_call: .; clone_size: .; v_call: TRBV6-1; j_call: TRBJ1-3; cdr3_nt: TGTGCCAGCAGTGAAAGGGGCAAGACTCAGACTGGAAACACCATATATTTT; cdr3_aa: CASSERGKTQTGNTIYF
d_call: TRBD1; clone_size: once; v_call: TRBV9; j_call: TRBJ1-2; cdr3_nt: TGTGCCAGCAGCGGAAGGGACAGTAACTATGGCTACACCTTC; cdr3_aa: CASSGRDSNYGYTF
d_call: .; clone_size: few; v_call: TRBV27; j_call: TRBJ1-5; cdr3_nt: TGTGCCAGCAGTCCCCCGAATCAGCCCCAGCATTTT; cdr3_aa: CASSPPNQPQHF
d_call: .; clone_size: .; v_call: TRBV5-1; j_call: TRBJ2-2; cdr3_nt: TGCGCCAGCAGCCCCGGGGGCGGGGAGCTGTTTTTT; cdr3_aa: CASSPGGGELFF
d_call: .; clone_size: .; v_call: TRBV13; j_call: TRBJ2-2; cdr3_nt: TGTGCCAGCAGACAGGGAACCGGGGAGCTGTTTTTT; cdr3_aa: CASRQGTGELFF
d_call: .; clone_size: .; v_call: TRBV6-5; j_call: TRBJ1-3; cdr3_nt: TGTGCCAGCAGTAAGGACTTCTCTGGAAACACCATATATTTT; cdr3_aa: CASSKDFSGNTIYF
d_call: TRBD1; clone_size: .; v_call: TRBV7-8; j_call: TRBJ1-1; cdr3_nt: TGTGCCAGCAGCTTAGAGAGGGGGCGAGGTACTGAAGCTTTCTTT; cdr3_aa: CASSLERGRGTEAFF
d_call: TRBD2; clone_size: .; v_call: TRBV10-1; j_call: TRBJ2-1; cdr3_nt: TGCGCCAGCAGTGAGCCTCTAGCGGGGGACCCCAATGAGCAGTTCTTC; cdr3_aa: CASSEPLAGDPNEQFF
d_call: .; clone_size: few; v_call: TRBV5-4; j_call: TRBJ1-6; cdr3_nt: TGTGCCAGCAGCTTACAGGGAGTTAGTTCACCCCTCCACTTT; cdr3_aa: CASSLQGVSSPLHF
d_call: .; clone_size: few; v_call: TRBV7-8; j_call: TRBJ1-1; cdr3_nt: TGTGCCAGCGGCCCCATGAACACTGAAGCTTTCTTT; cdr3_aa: CASGPMNTEAFF
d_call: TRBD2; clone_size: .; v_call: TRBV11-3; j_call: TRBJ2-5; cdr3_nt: TGTGCCAGCAGCTTACTAGCGGGGGCACAAGAGACCCAGTACTTC; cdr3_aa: CASSLLAGAQETQYF
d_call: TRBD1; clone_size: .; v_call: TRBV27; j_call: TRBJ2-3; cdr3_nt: TGTGCCAAGCAGGACAGGGGGTGTTTAGATACGCAGTATTTT; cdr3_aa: CAKQDRGCLDTQYF
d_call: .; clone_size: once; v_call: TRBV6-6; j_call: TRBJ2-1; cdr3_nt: TGTGCCAGCAGTAAAGGACAGGAGCAGTTCTTC; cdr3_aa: CASSKGQEQFF
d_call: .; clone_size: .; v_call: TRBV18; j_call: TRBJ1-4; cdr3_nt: TGTGCCAGCTCACCGGGCGGTCTTCACAGGGTCAATGAAAAACTGTTTTTT; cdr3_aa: CASSPGGLHRVNEKLFF
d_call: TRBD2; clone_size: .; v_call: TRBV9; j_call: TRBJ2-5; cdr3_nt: TGTGCCAGCAGCGTAAGCGCGGGGGTCTTGGAAGAGACCCAGTACTTC; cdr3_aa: CASSVSAGVLEETQYF
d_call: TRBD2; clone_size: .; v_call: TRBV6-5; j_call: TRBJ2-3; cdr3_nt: TGTGCCAGCAGCCCGGTAGCGGGGGGGTCAGATACGCAGTATTTT; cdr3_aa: CASSPVAGGSDTQYF
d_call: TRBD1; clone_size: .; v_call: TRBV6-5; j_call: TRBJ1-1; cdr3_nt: TGTGCCAGCAGTTACCGGGGACAGACGAACACTGAAGCTTTCTTT; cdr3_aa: CASSYRGQTNTEAFF
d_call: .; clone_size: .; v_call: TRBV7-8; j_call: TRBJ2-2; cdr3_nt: TGTGCCAGCAGCTCCCTTGACAGGATTTCCCAAACCGGGGAGCTGTTTTTT; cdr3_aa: CASSSLDRISQTGELFF
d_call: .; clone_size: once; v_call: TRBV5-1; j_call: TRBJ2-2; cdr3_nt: TGCGCCAGCAGCTTGAACGGGAACACCGGGGAGCTGTTTTTT; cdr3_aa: CASSLNGNTGELFF
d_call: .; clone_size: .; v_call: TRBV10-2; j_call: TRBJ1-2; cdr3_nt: TGCGCCAGCAGCGACAGTCCTAACTATGGCTACACCTTC; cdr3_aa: CASSDSPNYGYTF
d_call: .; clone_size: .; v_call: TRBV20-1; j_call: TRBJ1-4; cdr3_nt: TGCAGTGCTCCGGACAGAGAAAAACTGTTTTTT; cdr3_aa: CSAPDREKLFF
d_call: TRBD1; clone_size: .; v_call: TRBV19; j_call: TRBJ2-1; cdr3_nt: TGTGCCAGTAGTATGGGACAGGGGGCCCTCCCCAGTGAGCAGTTCTTC; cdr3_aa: CASSMGQGALPSEQFF
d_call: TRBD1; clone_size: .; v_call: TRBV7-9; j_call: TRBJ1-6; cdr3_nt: TGTGCCAGCAGCTCGGACAGGGGGCCAGAGGATTCACCCCTCCACTTT; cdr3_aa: CASSSDRGPEDSPLHF
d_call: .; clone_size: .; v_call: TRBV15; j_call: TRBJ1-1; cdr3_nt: TGTGCCACCAGCGGGGGCCGGGGAGGGATGAACACTGAAGCTTTCTTT; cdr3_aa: CATSGGRGGMNTEAFF
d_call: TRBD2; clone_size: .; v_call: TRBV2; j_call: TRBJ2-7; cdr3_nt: TGTGCCAGCAGCACCCAGGCTAGCGGGTACGAGCAGTACTTC; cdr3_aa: CASSTQASGYEQYF
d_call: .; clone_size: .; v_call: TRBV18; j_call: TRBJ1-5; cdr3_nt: TGTGCCAGCTCACCCACTCGCGAGCCGCCCCAGCATTTT; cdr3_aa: CASSPTREPPQHF
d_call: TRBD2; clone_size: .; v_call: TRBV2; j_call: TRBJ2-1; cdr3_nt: TGTGCCAGCAGTGGCGGGGGGGCCGGTAAAGAGCAGTTCTTC; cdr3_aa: CASSGGGAGKEQFF
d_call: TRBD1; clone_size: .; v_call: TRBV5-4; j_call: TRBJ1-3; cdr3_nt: TGTGCCAGCAGCAGGACAGGAGACTCTGGAAACACCATATATTTT; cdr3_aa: CASSRTGDSGNTIYF
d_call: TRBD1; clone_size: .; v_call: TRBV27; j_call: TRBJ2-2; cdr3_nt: TGTGCCAGCAGCGCTAAGGCCGGGACAGTGAACACCGGGGAGCTGTTTTTT; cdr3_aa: CASSAKAGTVNTGELFF
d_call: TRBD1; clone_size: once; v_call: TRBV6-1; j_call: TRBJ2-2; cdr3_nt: TGTGCCAGCAGTGAATCTGAGGGGGCATCTACCGGGGAGCTGTTTTTT; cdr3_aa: CASSESEGASTGELFF
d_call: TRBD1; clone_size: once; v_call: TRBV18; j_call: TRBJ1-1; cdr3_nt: TGTGCCAGCTCATCGGACAGGGGAACGAACACTGAAGCTTTCTTT; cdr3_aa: CASSSDRGTNTEAFF
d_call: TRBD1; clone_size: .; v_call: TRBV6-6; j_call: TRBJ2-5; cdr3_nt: TGTGCCAGCAGTTACGGGGGACAGGGGGAGGAGACCCAGTACTTC; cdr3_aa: CASSYGGQGEETQYF
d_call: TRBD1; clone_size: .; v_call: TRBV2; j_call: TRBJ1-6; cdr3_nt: TGTGCCAGCAGTCCCCGGACAGGGGCTTCACCCCTCCACTTT; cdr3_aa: CASSPRTGASPLHF
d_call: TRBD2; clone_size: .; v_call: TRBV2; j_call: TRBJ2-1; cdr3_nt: TGTGCCAGCAGAGGACTAGCGGGGGAGAGATACAATGAGCAGTTCTTC; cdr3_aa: CASRGLAGERYNEQFF
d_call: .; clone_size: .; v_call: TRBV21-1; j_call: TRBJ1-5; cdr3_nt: TGTGCCAGCAGCAACAGTAGCGCGGCTTATAGCAATCAGCCCCAGCATTTT; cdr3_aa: CASSNSSAAYSNQPQHF
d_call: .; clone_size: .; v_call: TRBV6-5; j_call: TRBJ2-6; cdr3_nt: TGTGCCAGCAGTTACTTGGACAGCTCTGGGGCCAACGTCCTGACTTTC; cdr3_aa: CASSYLDSSGANVLTF
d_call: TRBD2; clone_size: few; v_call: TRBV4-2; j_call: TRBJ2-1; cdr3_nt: TGTGCCAGCAGCCAAGAATCGGACGGGGGGGTCTACAATGAGCAGTTCTTC; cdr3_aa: CASSQESDGGVYNEQFF
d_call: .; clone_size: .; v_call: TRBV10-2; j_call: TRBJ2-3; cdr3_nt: TGCGCCAGCAGTGCGGAGCCAGATACGCAGTATTTT; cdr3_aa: CASSAEPDTQYF
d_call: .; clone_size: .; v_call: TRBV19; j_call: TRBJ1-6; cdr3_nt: TGTGCCAGTAGTATAGATCAGACCTATAATTCACCCCTCCACTTT; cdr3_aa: CASSIDQTYNSPLHF
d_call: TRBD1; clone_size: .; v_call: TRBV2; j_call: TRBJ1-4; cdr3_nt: TGTGCCAGCAGCCCGGGACAGGGGGTTGTAGGTAATGAAAAACTGTTTTTT; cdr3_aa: CASSPGQGVVGNEKLFF
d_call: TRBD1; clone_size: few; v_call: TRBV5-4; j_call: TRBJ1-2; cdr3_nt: TGTGCCAGCAGCCCAGGGGGTGGCTATGGCTACACCTTC; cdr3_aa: CASSPGGGYGYTF
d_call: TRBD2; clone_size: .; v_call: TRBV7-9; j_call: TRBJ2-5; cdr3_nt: TGTGCCAGCAGCTCCCCCCGGGAGGGGGATCATGAGACCCAGTACTTC; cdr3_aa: CASSSPREGDHETQYF
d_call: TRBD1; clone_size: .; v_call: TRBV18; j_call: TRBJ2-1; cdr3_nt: TGTGCCAGCTCGAACCGGGACAGGGGGTCAGGTGAGCAGTTCTTC; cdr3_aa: CASSNRDRGSGEQFF
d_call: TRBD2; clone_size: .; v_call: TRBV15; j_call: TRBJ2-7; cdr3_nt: TGTGCCACCAGCAGAGATACGTCTAGCGGGGGGATAGCCTACGAGCAGTACTTC; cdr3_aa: CATSRDTSSGGIAYEQYF
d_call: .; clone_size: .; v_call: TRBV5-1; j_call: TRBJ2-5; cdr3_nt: TGCGCCAGCAGATCCGGCAGGACTCAAGAGACCCAGTACTTC; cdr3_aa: CASRSGRTQETQYF
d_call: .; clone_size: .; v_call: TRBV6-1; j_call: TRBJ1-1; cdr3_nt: TGTGCCAGCAGTGTCAGGGGTGTGCGGCCTGAAGCTTTCTTT; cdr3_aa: CASSVRGVRPEAFF
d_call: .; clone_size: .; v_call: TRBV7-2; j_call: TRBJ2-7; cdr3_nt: TGTGCCAGCAGCCTCAGCTCCTACGAGCAGTACTTC; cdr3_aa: CASSLSSYEQYF
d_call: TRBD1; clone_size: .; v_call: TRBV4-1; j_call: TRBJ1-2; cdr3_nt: TGCGCCAGCAGCCAAGATAGGACAGGGAGTTTTGGCTACACCTTC; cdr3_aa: CASSQDRTGSFGYTF
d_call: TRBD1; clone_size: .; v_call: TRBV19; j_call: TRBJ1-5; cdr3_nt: TGTGCCAGTAGCTCGGACAGGGTAGGTCAGCCCCAGCATTTT; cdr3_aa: CASSSDRVGQPQHF